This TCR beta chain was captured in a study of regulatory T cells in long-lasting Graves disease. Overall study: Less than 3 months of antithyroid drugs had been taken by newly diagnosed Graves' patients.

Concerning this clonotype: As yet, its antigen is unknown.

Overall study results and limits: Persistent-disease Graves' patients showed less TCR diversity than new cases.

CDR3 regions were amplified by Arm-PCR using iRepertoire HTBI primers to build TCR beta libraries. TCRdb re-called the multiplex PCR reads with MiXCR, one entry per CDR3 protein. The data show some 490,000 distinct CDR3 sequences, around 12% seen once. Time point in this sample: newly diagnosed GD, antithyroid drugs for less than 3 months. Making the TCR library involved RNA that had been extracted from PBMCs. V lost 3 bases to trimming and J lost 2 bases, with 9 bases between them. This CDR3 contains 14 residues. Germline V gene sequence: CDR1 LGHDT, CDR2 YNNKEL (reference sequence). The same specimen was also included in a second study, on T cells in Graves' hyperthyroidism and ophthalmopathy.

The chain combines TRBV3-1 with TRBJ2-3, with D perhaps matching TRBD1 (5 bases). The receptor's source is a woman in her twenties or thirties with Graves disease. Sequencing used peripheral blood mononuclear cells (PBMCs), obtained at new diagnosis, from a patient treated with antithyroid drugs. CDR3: CASSQGPYTDTQYF. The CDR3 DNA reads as TGTGCCAGCAGCCAGGGGCCCTACACAGATACGCAGTATTTT.